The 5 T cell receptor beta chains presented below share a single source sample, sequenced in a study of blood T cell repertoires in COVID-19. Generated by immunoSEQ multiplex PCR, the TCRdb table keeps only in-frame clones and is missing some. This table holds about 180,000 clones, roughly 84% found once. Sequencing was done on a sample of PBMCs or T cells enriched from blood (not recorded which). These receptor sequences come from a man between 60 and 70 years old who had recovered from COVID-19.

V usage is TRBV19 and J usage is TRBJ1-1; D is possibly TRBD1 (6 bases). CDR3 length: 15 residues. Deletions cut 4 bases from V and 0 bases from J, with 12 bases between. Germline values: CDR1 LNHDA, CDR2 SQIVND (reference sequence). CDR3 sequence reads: CASSTTGGMNTEAFF. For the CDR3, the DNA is TGTGCCAGTAGTACGACAGGAGGAATGAACACTGAAGCTTTCTTT.

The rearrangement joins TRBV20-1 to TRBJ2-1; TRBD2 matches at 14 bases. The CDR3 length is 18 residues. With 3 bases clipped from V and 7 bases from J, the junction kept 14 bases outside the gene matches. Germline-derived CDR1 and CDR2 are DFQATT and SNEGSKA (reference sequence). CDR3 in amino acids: CSASPGTSGSTGWNEQFF. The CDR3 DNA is TGCAGTGCTAGTCCCGGGACTAGCGGGAGCACGGGTTGGAATGAGCAGTTCTTC.

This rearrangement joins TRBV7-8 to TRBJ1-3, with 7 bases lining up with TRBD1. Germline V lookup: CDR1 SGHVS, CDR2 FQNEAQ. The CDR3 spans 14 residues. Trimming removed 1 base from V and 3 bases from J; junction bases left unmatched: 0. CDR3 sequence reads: CASSLGQGGNTIYF. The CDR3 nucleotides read TGTGCCAGCAGCTTAGGACAGGGTGGAAACACCATATATTTT.

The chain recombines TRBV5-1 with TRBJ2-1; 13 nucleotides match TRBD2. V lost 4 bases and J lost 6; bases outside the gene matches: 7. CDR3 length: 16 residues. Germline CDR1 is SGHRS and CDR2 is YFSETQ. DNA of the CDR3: TGCGCCAGCAGCCTAGGGACTAGCGGGAAGGGCAATGAGCAGTTCTTC. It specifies CASSLGTSGKGNEQFF.

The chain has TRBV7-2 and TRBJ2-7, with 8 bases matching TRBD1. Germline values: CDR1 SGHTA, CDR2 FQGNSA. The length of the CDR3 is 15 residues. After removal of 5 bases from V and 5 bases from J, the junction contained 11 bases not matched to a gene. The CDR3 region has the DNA TGTGCCAGCAGCGTCGGACAGGGAGGATACCACGAGCAGTACTTC. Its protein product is CASSVGQGGYHEQYF. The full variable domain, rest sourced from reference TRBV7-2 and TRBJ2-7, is GAGVSQSPSNKVTEKGKDVELRCDPISGHTALYWYRQSLGQGLEFLIYFQGNSAPDKSGLPSDRFSAERTGGSVSTLTIQRTQQEDSAVYLCASSVGQGGYHEQYFGPGTRLTVT.